These T cell receptor beta chains were read from a single sample in a study of response to subunit inactivated influenza vaccine. MiXCR, run by TCRdb on the RT-PCR reads, gives a single entry per CDR3 protein. The sample contains over 750,000 distinct CDR3 sequences, 20% to 25% of which appear only once. The sample here was PBMCs from blood, taken more than 4 days after vaccination. The receptors here all came from a man aged 45-65 years who received an inactivated influenza vaccine. The conserved cysteine and the conserved F or W are not part of the CDR3 here.

v_call	j_call	cdr3_aa
TRBV7-2	TRBJ2-1	ASSLQQYNEQF
TRBV30	TRBJ1-6	AWRIGQGANYNSPLH
TRBV20-1	TRBJ2-3	SAQTGDTQY
TRBV11-2	TRBJ2-1	ASSSRGTGGIYNEQF
TRBV6-2/TRBV6-3	TRBJ2-7	ASSKGGSSYEQY
TRBV10-3	TRBJ1-6	AISLGQDNSPLH
TRBV20-1	TRBJ1-6	SARARGQGSYNSPLH
TRBV20-1	TRBJ2-1	SARDMSSYNEQF
TRBV5-1	TRBJ1-1	ASSFQGQNTEAF
TRBV6-6	TRBJ2-7	ASSYEPYEQY
TRBV27	TRBJ2-1	ASGISSYNEQF
TRBV12-3/TRBV12-4	TRBJ1-3	ASSLEGHGGNTIY
TRBV7-3	TRBJ2-3	ASSRIGGDTQY
TRBV5-1	TRBJ2-7	ASSFLAASGEQY
TRBV12-3/TRBV12-4	TRBJ2-2	ASSERDRGTGELF
TRBV20-1	TRBJ1-1	SARPSSLNTEAF
TRBV7-9	TRBJ1-1	ASSPDGSTEAF
TRBV7-2	TRBJ2-1	ASSFPPTGEMYNEQF
TRBV7-7	TRBJ2-3	ASSLIEADTQY
TRBV29-1	TRBJ2-7	AVEGNNYEQY
TRBV7-2	TRBJ2-1	ASSHRRLASGQF
TRBV20-1	TRBJ2-5	SARQGTAKETQY
TRBV7-9	TRBJ1-2	ASSLSDRAYGYT
TRBV29-1	TRBJ2-1	SGAGAGNEQF
TRBV9	TRBJ2-2	ASSVIPEQAGELF
TRBV12-3/TRBV12-4	TRBJ1-1	ASRPGGITEAF
TRBV5-5	TRBJ1-1	ASGLGRNTEAF
TRBV4-2	TRBJ2-1	ASSQEGTGGHNEQF
TRBV11-2	TRBJ2-5	ASSPTGTYPETQY
TRBV20-1	TRBJ2-2	SATPSGTYTGELF
TRBV2	TRBJ2-7	ASSVVGDEQY
TRBV20-1	TRBJ2-3	SANMGEYTDTQY
TRBV5-1	TRBJ1-6	ASSPFSGTGSPLH
TRBV20-1	TRBJ2-1	SARVGGGEQF
TRBV27	TRBJ2-7	ASQSGWSEQY
TRBV11-2	TRBJ2-1	ASSRVITQAQQIYNEQF
TRBV5-1	TRBJ2-3	ASKPPAGPGADTQY
TRBV7-6	TRBJ2-3	ASSDPTGQDTQY
TRBV9	TRBJ2-3	ASSPRVAGPTDTQY
TRBV4-3	TRBJ1-2	ASSQEVAAPYGYT
TRBV6-1	TRBJ1-4	ASSSIDSLDEKLF
TRBV11-2	TRBJ2-1	ASDSGNEQF
TRBV12-3/TRBV12-4	TRBJ2-1	ASRSGGTYNEQF
TRBV12-3/TRBV12-4	TRBJ2-6	ASRQTGGSGANVLT
TRBV7-2	TRBJ2-3	ASSSRGWTDTQY
TRBV20-1	TRBJ2-2	SARDLQMGELF
TRBV11-2	TRBJ2-5	ASSLDLVSAQTQY
TRBV12-3/TRBV12-4	TRBJ2-7	ASSLGFGPYEQY
TRBV10-3	TRBJ1-2	AISDNRGTSHYGYT
TRBV27	TRBJ2-1	ASTQGDGNEQF
TRBV7-2	TRBJ2-7	ASSLAQGTSDEQY
TRBV28	TRBJ2-3	ASKETGPDTQY
TRBV6-1	TRBJ2-7	ASMRTGGSYEQY
TRBV20-1	TRBJ1-5	SARKTVNQPQH
TRBV4-1	TRBJ2-5	ASSHPTGETQY
TRBV4-3	TRBJ1-6	ASSQGSRVRNSPLH
TRBV20-1	TRBJ2-3	SATRGGRVDTQY
TRBV9	TRBJ1-1	ASSGPQGGAEAF
TRBV20-1	TRBJ2-3	SPQSAQGRSDTQY
TRBV2	TRBJ1-5	ASSELGFSNQPQH